What follows describes a single T cell receptor beta chain. The data belong to a study of blood T cell repertoires in COVID-19. Background on the study: Acute-phase and convalescent COVID-19 samples originated in the United States, Italy and Spain.

CDR1 and CDR2 (germline): SGHTS, YDEGEE. The V end lost 1 base, the J end lost 0 bases, and 13 bases lay between the germline ends. This CDR3 is built from 17 residues. TCRdb keeps only in-frame clones here, not all; method: immunoSEQ multiplex PCR. The table shows roughly 110,000 clones, with more than 70% occurring only once. This chain uses TRBV5-8 with TRBJ2-2, with D possibly matching TRBD1 (6 bases). Input material: peripheral blood. This receptor was identified in a man aged 45-65 years with active or convalescent COVID-19. The CDR3 spells CASSLSFGTTNTGELFF. As DNA, the CDR3 is TGTGCCAGCAGCTTGTCGTTTGGGACAACGAACACCGGGGAGCTGTTTTTT.